This T cell receptor (beta chain) was identified in a study of identical twins. TCRdb reprocessed the 5' RACE reads via MiXCR and lists one record per CDR3 protein. Altogether under 900,000 distinct CDR3 sequences are present, roughly 12% being singletons, with the ten largest covering around 1.5%. Germline assignment: CDR1 DFQATT and CDR2 SNEGSKA (reference sequence). The CDR3 has 13 residues. Trimming stripped 3 bases from V and 6 bases from J, with 14 bases between. These data also featured in a second study, about yellow fever vaccine responses in identical twins.

This sequence joins TRBV20-1 and TRBJ1-1, with D tentatively TRBD1 (6 bases). Sequencing used PBMCs. This receptor was taken from a woman between 18 and 30 years old in good health. CDR3 coding DNA: TGCAGTGCTAGTGGAGGGGGTATTGCTGAAGCTTTCTTT. This codes for CSASGGGIAEAFF.